These T cell receptor beta chains were read from a single sample in a study of blood T cell repertoires in COVID-19. Sequencing was performed with immunoSEQ multiplex PCR; in TCRdb, only in-frame clones are kept and a portion is missing. This table has fewer than 200,000 clones, 80% to 90% appearing once. The specimen sequenced was PBMCs or T cells enriched from blood (not recorded which). These receptors came from a man in his fifties who had recovered from COVID-19. Each CDR3 is given with its conserved first and last residue. A D gene is named only where the DNA matches it firmly. Clone size is not always given. Where it is, it says once, few, many or a class for expanded clones.

j_gene	v_gene	d_gene	abundance	len	CDR3aa	CDR3nt
TRBJ1-3	TRBV2	.	once	14	CASAKQGQGNTIYF	TGTGCCAGTGCTAAACAGGGTCAAGGAAACACCATATATTTT
TRBJ1-4	TRBV6-5	.	.	13	CASRGGSNEKLFF	TGTGCCAGCAGAGGGGGATCTAATGAAAAACTGTTTTTT
TRBJ1-6	TRBV21-1	.	.	17	CASSKGGGQGANSPLHF	TGTGCCAGCAGCAAAGGAGGGGGCCAGGGGGCGAATTCACCCCTCCACTTT
TRBJ2-3	TRBV19	TRBD1	.	13	CASSLEGADTQYF	TGTGCCAGTAGTTTAGAGGGGGCTGATACGCAGTATTTT
TRBJ2-6	TRBV11-2	.	.	13	CASSRSGANVLTF	TGTGCCAGCTCGAGGTCCGGGGCCAACGTCCTGACTTTC
TRBJ2-1	TRBV5-1	TRBD1	.	14	CASSFRGFYDEQFF	TGCGCCAGCAGCTTCAGGGGGTTTTATGATGAGCAGTTCTTC
TRBJ1-1	TRBV6-1	.	.	14	CASSDSSLNTEAFF	TGTGCCAGCAGTGATTCTTCCTTGAACACTGAAGCTTTCTTT
TRBJ2-1	TRBV5-8	TRBD1	.	15	CASSLHRGLGNEQFF	TGTGCCAGCAGCTTACACAGGGGGCTGGGCAATGAGCAGTTCTTC
TRBJ2-2	TRBV19	.	medium-sized	13	CASFRGNTGELFF	TGTGCCAGTTTTAGGGGGAACACCGGGGAGCTGTTTTTT
TRBJ1-6	TRBV6-1	.	.	11	CASSEPPPLHF	TGTGCCAGCAGTGAACCTCCACCCCTCCACTTT
TRBJ1-2	TRBV3-1/TRBV3-2	.	.	13	CASSLRQGGGYTF	TGTGCCAGCAGCCTTCGGCAGGGTGGTGGCTACACCTTC
TRBJ1-5	TRBV28	.	once	16	CASSLLGVGGAQPQHF	TGTGCCAGCAGTTTATTAGGTGTGGGGGGTGCTCAGCCCCAGCATTTT
TRBJ1-5	TRBV7-9	.	.	14	CASSLGAAAQPQHF	TGTGCCAGCAGCTTAGGGGCAGCCGCTCAGCCCCAGCATTTT
TRBJ2-2	TRBV29-1	TRBD1	once	15	CSARSNRGNTGELFF	TGCAGCGCCCGTTCTAACAGGGGGAACACCGGGGAGCTGTTTTTT
TRBJ1-2	TRBV5-1	.	.	15	CASRPPGVGNYGYTF	TGCGCCAGCAGACCCCCGGGGGTGGGGAACTATGGCTACACCTTC
TRBJ1-6	TRBV28	.	.	16	CASSRLEGSSNSPLHF	TGTGCCAGCAGCCGTCTAGAAGGATCCTCGAATTCACCCCTCCACTTT
TRBJ1-2	TRBV15	.	once	13	CATSRDPQEGYTF	TGTGCCACCAGCAGAGATCCCCAGGAAGGCTACACCTTC